A single sample is the source of the 18 T cell receptor beta chains below, sequenced in a study of regulatory T cells in long-lasting Graves disease. For TCR beta, libraries came from iRepertoire HTBI primers and Arm-PCR of CDR3 regions. TCRdb called the multiplex PCR reads again in MiXCR, with one record for every CDR3 protein. This sample has around 400,000 distinct CDR3 sequences; about 10% occur once, and the top ten carry approximately 20%. Time point described: newly diagnosed GD, antithyroid drugs for less than 3 months. PBMC RNA was the source of the TCR library. These data were also filed under a second study, of T cells in Graves' hyperthyroidism and ophthalmopathy.

This specimen was peripheral blood mononuclear cells (PBMCs), taken at new diagnosis, from a patient treated with antithyroid drugs. These receptors came from a woman under 30 with Graves disease.

There are a few counts of this clonotype. The V call is TRBV20-1, the J call TRBJ1-2, with a weak D call TRBD1 (5 bases). The CDR3 spans 12 residues. Germline assignment: CDR1 DFQATT and CDR2 SNEGSKA (reference sequence). Between the trimmed V and J ends, which lost 5 bases and 8 bases, there was a span of 15 bases. The CDR3 region is CSAQQGPGGYTF. The CDR3 nucleotides read TGCAGTGCTCAGCAGGGACCCGGGGGCTACACCTTC.

This clonotype was counted at least ten times. The genes are TRBV24-1 and TRBJ2-3; 7 bases line up with TRBD2. V gave up 3 bases and J gave up 0 bases; unmatched junction bases: 5. This CDR3 has 16 residues. Germline-derived CDR1 and CDR2 are KGHDR and SFDVKD. CDR3 DNA sequence: TGTGCCACCAGTGATAAAGCGGGGCCCAGCACAGATACGCAGTATTTT. Amino acid sequence: CATSDKAGPSTDTQYF.

In its sample, this clonotype was seen many times. J is TRBJ1-2 and V is TRBV28, with unresolved D. V lost 5 bases and J 4 bases, leaving 23 bases between the germline ends. The germline V gene has CDR1 MDHEN and CDR2 SYDVKM. The CDR3 covers 17 residues. The CDR3 here is CASSPNPGPGLGYGYTF. CDR3 nucleotides: TGTGCCAGCAGTCCAAACCCAGGCCCTGGCCTAGGCTATGGCTACACCTTC.

This clonotype was counted at least ten times. This chain uses TRBV20-1 with TRBJ2-7; TRBD2 aligns across 14 bases. The CDR3 spans 16 residues. The germline gives CDR1 DFQATT, CDR2 SNEGSKA (reference sequence). The trim removed 0 bases at V and 4 bases at J, leaving 5 bases unmatched. Here the CDR3 reads CSARDQGLAGVYEQYF. The CDR3 coding sequence is TGCAGTGCTAGAGATCAGGGACTAGCGGGAGTGTACGAGCAGTACTTC.

This clonotype came up many times. V is TRBV3-1 and J is TRBJ1-2, with D perhaps matching TRBD1 (6 bases). V gave up 2 bases and J gave up 1 base, with 14 bases separating them. Germline loops: CDR1 LGHDT, CDR2 YNNKEL (reference sequence). The CDR3 sequence is 16 residues long. The CDR3 region has the DNA TGTGCCAGCAGCCAACTTTACGGGACACTTAACTATGGCTACACCTTC. Translation: CASSQLYGTLNYGYTF.

The table lists this clonotype with many counts. The chain is built from TRBV28 and TRBJ2-7, with 7 positions matching TRBD2. The length of the CDR3 is 14 residues. CDR1 and CDR2 from the germline V gene are MDHEN and SYDVKM. Trimming at V came to 5 bases and at J to 3 bases, leaving 7 bases not matched to a gene. The chain's CDR3 is CASSAPGLNYEQYF. Here the CDR3 DNA reads TGTGCCAGCAGTGCACCGGGACTAAACTACGAGCAGTACTTC.

At least ten counts were recorded for this clonotype. The genes are TRBV12-3 or TRBV12-4 and TRBJ2-5, with TRBD2 as a possible D gene (5 bases). The V end lost 2 bases, the J end lost 4 bases, and 14 bases lay between the germline ends. The CDR3 sequence is 15 residues long. CDR3: CASSLSPRAPETQYF. In nucleotides, the CDR3 is TGTGCCAGCAGTTTATCCCCGCGGGCCCCAGAGACCCAGTACTTC.

This chain links TRBV9 with TRBJ2-7, with 8 bases fitting TRBD1. Germline V gives CDR1 SGDLS, CDR2 YYNGEE. CDR3 size: 12 residues. Losses at the gene ends were 7 bases for V and 2 bases for J; bases not matched to a gene: 2. The CDR3 spells CASGTGTYEQYF. The CDR3 DNA reads as TGTGCCAGCGGGACAGGTACCTACGAGCAGTACTTC.

This clonotype was counted between two and nine times. This chain joins TRBV6-5 and TRBJ1-1, with D maybe TRBD1 (6 bases). This CDR3 is built from 15 residues. The V and J ends lost 4 bases and 5 bases respectively, with 17 bases between them. Germline CDR1 reads MNHEY; CDR2 reads SVGAGI. CDR3 loop: CASSSPRTVGTEAFF. The CDR3 nucleotides are TGTGCCAGCAGTTCCCCCCGGACAGTAGGGACTGAAGCTTTCTTT.

This clonotype was picked up a small number of times. This sequence joins TRBV20-1 and TRBJ2-1; 7 nucleotides align to TRBD2. Trimming took 1 base from V and 4 from J; bases not matched to a gene: 4. The CDR3 totals 14 residues. Germline loops: CDR1 DFQATT, CDR2 SNEGSKA (reference sequence). DNA for the CDR3: TGCAGTGCTAGAGGGACTAGGAATTACAATGAGCAGTTCTTC. Residues: CSARGTRNYNEQFF.

The chain uses TRBV27 and TRBJ1-5; possible D gene TRBD1, 5 bases. Germline CDR1 and CDR2: MNHEY and SMNVEV (reference sequence). The CDR3 is 15 amino acids. The ends were cut back, 8 bases at V and 2 bases at J, with 16 bases in the middle. In DNA, the CDR3 is TGTGCCAGCGCACCGGGGGGGGGAGGCAATCAGCCCCAGCATTTT. It encodes CASAPGGGGNQPQHF.

The rearrangement joins TRBV5-1 to TRBJ2-2; 11 bases match TRBD1. This CDR3 has 15 residues. Germline trimming cut 4 bases from V and 3 bases from J; bases unmatched to any gene: 2. CDR1 and CDR2 (germline): SGHRS, YFSETQ. The CDR3 nucleotides are TGCGCCAGCAGCAGGACAGGGGGCTACACCGGGGAGCTGTTTTTT. This sequence encodes CASSRTGGYTGELFF.

This clonotype was seen many times. The chain uses TRBV12-3 or TRBV12-4 and TRBJ2-2, with D tentatively TRBD1 (6 bases). V shed 7 bases and J shed 5 bases, with 14 bases lying between them. The CDR3 consists of 14 residues. The CDR3 sequence is CASTQGHQTGELFF. Written as DNA, the CDR3 is TGTGCCAGCACCCAGGGACACCAAACCGGGGAGCTGTTTTTT.

This clonotype was counted ten times or more. The V and J genes are TRBV7-2 and TRBJ2-2; maybe TRBD2 (7 bases). The germline V gene has CDR1 SGHTA and CDR2 FQGNSA. The CDR3 consists of 15 residues. V was pared by 4 bases and J by 10 bases, with 19 bases between. CDR3 nucleotide sequence: TGTGCCAGCAGCTCCCTTCTGGGGGGGCCGGAGGAGCTGTTTTTT. Protein sequence: CASSSLLGGPEELFF. The whole variable domain, remainder taken from reference TRBV7-2 and TRBJ2-2, is GAGVSQSPSNKVTEKGKDVELRCDPISGHTALYWYRQSLGQGLEFLIYFQGNSAPDKSGLPSDRFSAERTGGSVSTLTIQRTQQEDSAVYLCASSSLLGGPEELFFGEGSRLTVL.

This clonotype was observed many times. This chain joins TRBV2 and TRBJ2-2; a weak D match, TRBD2 (6 bases). Germline CDR1 reads SNHLY; CDR2 reads FYNNEI. There are 14 residues in the CDR3. The V end lost 6 bases, the J end lost 5 bases, and 13 bases lay between the germline ends. The CDR3 sequence is CASSAGGGTGELFF. The CDR3 DNA is TGTGCCAGCAGCGCCGGTGGGGGGACCGGGGAGCTGTTTTTT.

This clonotype was counted many times. CDR3 protein: CASSLAWGTEFIGAFF. The CDR3 DNA follows: TGTGCCAGCAGCTTAGCGTGGGGGACGGAATTTATAGGGGCTTTCTTT. The chain couples TRBV7-8 to TRBJ1-1, with D tentatively TRBD1 (5 bases). This CDR3 is 16 amino acids long. Germline V gives CDR1 SGHVS, CDR2 FQNEAQ. V was shortened by 0 bases and J by 11 bases, with 22 bases between the two germline ends. Full variable domain (remainder filled in from reference TRBV7-8 and TRBJ1-1): GAGVSQSPRYKVAKRGQDVALRCDPISGHVSLFWYQQALGQGPEFLTYFQNEAQLDKSGLPSDRFFAERPEGSVSTLKIQRTQQEDSAVYLCASSLAWGTEFIGAFFGQGTRLTVV.

Ten or more counts support this clonotype. V gene TRBV18 combines with J gene TRBJ2-3, with TRBD2 matching over 8 bases. The CDR3 loop spans 13 amino acids. Germline CDR1 reads KGHSH; CDR2 reads LQKENI. V was pared by 8 bases and J by 6 bases, with 7 bases of the junction left unmatched. Here the CDR3 DNA reads TGTGCCAGCAGCCTACGGGGGGGGGATACGCAGTATTTT. It encodes CASSLRGGDTQYF.

This clonotype was seen ten or more times. The J gene is TRBJ1-2, the V gene TRBV20-1; TRBD1 is a possible D gene (6 bases). CDR3 size: 14 residues. Germline V gives CDR1 DFQATT, CDR2 SNEGSKA (reference sequence). The V and J ends lost 0 bases and 4 bases respectively, with 12 bases between them. DNA for the CDR3: TGCAGTGCTAGAGATCGGGGGGCAATCTATGGCTACACCTTC. Translating it yields CSARDRGAIYGYTF.